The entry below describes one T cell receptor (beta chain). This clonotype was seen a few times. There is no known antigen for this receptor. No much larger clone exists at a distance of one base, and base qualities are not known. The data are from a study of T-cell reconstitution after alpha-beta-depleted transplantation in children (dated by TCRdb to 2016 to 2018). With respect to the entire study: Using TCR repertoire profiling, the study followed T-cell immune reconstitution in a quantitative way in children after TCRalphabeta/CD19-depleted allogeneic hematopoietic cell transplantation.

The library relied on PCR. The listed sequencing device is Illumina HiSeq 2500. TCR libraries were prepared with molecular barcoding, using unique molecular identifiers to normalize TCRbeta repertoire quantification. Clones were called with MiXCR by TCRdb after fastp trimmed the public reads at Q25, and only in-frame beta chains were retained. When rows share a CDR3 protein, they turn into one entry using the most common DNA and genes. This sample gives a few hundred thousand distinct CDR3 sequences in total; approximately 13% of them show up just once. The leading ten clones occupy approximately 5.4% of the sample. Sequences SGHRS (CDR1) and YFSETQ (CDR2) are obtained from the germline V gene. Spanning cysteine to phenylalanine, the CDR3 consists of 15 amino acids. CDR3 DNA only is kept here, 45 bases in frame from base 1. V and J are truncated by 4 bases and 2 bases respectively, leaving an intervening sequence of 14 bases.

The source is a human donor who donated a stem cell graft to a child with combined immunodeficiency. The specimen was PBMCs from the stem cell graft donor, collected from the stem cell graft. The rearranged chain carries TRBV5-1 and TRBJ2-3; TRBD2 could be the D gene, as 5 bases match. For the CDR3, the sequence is CASSLEGRNTDTQYF. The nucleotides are TGCGCCAGCAGCCTCGAGGGCAGAAACACAGATACGCAGTATTTT.